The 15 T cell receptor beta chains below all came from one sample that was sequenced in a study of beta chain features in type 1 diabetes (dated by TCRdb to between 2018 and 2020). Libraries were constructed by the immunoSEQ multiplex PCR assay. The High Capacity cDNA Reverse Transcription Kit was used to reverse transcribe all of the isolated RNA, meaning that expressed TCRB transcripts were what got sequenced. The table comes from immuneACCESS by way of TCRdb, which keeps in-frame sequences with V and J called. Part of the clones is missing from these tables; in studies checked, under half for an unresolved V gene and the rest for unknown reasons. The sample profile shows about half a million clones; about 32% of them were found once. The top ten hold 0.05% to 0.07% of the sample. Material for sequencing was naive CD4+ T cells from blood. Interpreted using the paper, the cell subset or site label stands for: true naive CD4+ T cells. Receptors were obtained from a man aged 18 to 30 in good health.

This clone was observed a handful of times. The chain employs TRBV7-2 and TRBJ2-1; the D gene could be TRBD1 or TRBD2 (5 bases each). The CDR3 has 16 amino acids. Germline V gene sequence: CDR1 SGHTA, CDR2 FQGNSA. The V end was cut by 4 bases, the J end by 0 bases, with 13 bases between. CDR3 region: CASSSGPVSSYNEQFF. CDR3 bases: TGTGCCAGCAGCTCGGGACCTGTGAGCTCCTACAATGAGCAGTTCTTC.

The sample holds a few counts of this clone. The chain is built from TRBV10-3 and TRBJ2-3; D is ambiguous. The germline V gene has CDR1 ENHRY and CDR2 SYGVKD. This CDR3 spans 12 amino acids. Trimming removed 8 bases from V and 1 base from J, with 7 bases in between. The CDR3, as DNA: TGTGCCATCTCGGCGGGCACAGATACGCAGTATTTT. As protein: CAISAGTDTQYF.

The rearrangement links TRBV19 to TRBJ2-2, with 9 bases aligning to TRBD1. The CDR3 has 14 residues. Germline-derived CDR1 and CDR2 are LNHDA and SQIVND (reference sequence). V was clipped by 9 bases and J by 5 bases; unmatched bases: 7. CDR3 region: CASRGQGITGELFF. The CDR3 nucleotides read TGTGCCAGCAGGGGACAGGGTATAACCGGGGAGCTGTTTTTT.

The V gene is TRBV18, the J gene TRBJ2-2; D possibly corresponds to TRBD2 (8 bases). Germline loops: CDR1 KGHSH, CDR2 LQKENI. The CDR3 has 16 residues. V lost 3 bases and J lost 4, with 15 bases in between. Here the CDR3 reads CASSPLTGTSTGELFF. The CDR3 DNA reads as TGTGCCAGCTCACCTTTGACAGGGACTAGCACCGGGGAGCTGTTTTTT.

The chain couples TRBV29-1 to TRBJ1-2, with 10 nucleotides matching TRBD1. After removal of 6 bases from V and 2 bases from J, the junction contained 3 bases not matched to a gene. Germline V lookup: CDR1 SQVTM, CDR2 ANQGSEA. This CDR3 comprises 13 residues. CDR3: CSVATGGNYGYTF. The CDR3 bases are TGCAGCGTCGCGACAGGGGGCAACTATGGCTACACCTTC.

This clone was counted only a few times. The CDR3 reads CSVGWTGLGEKLFF. CDR3 in DNA: TGCAGCGTCGGCTGGACAGGGCTAGGTGAAAAACTGTTTTTT. The chain combines TRBV29-1 with TRBJ1-4, with 8 bases fitting TRBD1. Per the germline V gene, CDR1 is SQVTM and CDR2 is ANQGSEA. The length of the CDR3 is 14 residues. J gave up 7 bases and V 6 bases, and 10 bases lay outside the gene matches.

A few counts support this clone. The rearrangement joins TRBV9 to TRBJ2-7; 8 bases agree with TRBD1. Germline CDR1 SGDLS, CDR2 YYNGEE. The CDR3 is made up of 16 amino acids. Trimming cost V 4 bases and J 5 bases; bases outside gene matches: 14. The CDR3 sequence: CASSIRPGQVQDEQYF. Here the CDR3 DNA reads TGTGCCAGCAGCATCAGGCCGGGACAGGTGCAGGACGAGCAGTACTTC.

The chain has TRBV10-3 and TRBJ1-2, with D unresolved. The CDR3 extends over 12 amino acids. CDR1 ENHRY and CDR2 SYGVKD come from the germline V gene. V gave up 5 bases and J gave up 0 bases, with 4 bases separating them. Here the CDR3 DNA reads TGTGCCATCAGTCAGCCTAACTATGGCTACACCTTC. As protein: CAISQPNYGYTF.

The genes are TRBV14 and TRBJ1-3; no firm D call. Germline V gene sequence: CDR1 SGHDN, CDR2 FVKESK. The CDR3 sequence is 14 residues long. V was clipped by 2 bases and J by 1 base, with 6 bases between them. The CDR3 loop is CASSQWRSGNTIYF. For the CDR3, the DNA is TGTGCCAGCAGCCAATGGAGGTCTGGAAACACCATATATTTT.

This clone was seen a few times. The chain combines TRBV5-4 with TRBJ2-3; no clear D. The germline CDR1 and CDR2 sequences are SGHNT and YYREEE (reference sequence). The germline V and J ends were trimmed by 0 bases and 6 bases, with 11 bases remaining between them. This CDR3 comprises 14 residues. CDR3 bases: TGTGCCAGCAGCTTGGCCGTCAGGCCGGATACGCAGTATTTT. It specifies CASSLAVRPDTQYF.

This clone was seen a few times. The chain's CDR3 is CASSLRLAAQETQYF. The CDR3 coding sequence is TGTGCCAGCAGCTTACGACTAGCGGCACAAGAGACCCAGTACTTC. V and J are TRBV7-6 and TRBJ2-5; the match to TRBD2 covers 9 bases. Trimming removed 2 bases from V and 2 bases from J; junction bases left unmatched: 3. The CDR3 is made up of 15 amino acids. Germline V lookup: CDR1 SGHVS, CDR2 FNYEAQ. Variable domain in full (rest from reference TRBV7-6 and TRBJ2-5): GAGVSQSPRYKVTKRGQDVALRCDPISGHVSLYWYRQALGQGPEFLTYFNYEAQQDKSGLPNDRFSAERPEGSISTLTIQRTEQRDSAMYRCASSLRLAAQETQYFGPGTRLLVL.

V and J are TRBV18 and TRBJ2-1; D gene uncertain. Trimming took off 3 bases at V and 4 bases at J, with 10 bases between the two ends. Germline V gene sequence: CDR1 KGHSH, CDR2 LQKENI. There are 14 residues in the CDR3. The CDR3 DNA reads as TGTGCCAGCTCACCCCTTCAGGTTTACAATGAGCAGTTCTTC. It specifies CASSPLQVYNEQFF. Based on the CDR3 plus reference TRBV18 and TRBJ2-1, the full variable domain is NAGVMQNPRHLVRRRGQEARLRCSPMKGHSHVYWYRQLPEEGLKFMVYLQKENIIDESGMPKERFSAEFPKEGPSILRIQQVVRGDSAAYFCASSPLQVYNEQFFGPGTRLTVL.

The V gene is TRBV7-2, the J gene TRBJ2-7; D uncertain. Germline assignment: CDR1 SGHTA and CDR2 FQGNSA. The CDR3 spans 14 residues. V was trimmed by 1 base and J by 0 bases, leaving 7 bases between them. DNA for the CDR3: TGTGCCAGCAGCTTAGTTCTCGACTCCTACGAGCAGTACTTC. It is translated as CASSLVLDSYEQYF.

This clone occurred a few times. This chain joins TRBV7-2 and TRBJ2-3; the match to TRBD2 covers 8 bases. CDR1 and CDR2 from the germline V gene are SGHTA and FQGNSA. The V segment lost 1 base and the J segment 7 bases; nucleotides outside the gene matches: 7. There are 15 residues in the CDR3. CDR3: CASSLEAGVRNTQYF. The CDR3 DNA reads TGTGCCAGCAGCTTAGAAGCGGGAGTGAGGAATACGCAGTATTTT.

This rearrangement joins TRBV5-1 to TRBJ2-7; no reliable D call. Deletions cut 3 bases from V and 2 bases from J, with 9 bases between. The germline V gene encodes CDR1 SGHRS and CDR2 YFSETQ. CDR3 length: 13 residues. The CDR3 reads CASSWGSTYEQYF. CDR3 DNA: TGCGCCAGCAGCTGGGGATCCACCTACGAGCAGTACTTC.